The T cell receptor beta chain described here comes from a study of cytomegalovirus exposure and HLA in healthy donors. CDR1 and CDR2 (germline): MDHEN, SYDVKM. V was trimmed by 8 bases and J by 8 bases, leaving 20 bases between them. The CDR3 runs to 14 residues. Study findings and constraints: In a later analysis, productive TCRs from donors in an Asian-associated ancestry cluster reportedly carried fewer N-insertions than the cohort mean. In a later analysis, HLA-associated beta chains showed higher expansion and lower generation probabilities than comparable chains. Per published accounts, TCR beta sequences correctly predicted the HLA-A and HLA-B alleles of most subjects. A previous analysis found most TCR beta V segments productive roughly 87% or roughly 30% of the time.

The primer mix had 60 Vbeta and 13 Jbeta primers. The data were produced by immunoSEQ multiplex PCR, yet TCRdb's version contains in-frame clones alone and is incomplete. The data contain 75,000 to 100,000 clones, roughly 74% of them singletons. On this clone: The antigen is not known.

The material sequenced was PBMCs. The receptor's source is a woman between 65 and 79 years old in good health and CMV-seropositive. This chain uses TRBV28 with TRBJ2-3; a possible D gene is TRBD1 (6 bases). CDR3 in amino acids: CASCVQGPQGTQYF. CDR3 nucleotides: TGTGCCAGCTGTGTACAGGGCCCCCAGGGTACGCAGTATTTT. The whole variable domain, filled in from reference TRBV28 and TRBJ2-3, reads DVKVTQSSRYLVKRTGEKVFLECVQDMDHENMFWYRQDPGLGLRLIYFSYDVKMKEKGDIPEGYSVSREKKERFSLILESASTNQTSMYLCASCVQGPQGTQYFGPGTRLTVL.